This T cell receptor (beta chain) appears in the sequencing data of a study of blood T cell repertoires in COVID-19. The V segment lost 7 bases and the J segment 6 bases; nucleotides outside the gene matches: 7. The germline CDR1 and CDR2 sequences are SGHKS and YYEKEE (reference sequence). This CDR3 is 12 amino acids long. The repertoire was sequenced with immunoSEQ multiplex PCR; TCRdb's copy has only in-frame clones and lacks some. The sample lists approximately 240,000 clones, approximately 79% seen once, with roughly 4.6% in the top ten. Sequencing was carried out using peripheral blood. This receptor was identified in a woman aged 80 or older with active or convalescent COVID-19. The chain links TRBV5-5 to TRBJ2-7, with TRBD1 matching 7 bases. The CDR3, as DNA: TGTGCCAGCCAGAACCACAGGGGCGAGCAGTACTTC. Amino acid sequence: CASQNHRGEQYF.